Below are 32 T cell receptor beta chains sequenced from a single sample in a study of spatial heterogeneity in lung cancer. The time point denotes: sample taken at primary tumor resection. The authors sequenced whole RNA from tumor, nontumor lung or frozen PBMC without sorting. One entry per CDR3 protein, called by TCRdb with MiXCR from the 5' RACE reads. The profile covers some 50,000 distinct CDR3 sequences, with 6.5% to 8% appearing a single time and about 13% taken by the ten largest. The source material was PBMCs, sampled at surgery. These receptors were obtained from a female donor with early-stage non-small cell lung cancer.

The DNA for the CDR3 is TGCGCCAGCAGCCAAGATCACGCGGGCACTGAAGCTTTCTTT. Translating it yields CASSQDHAGTEAFF. The chain is built from TRBV4-3 and TRBJ1-1; no clear D. CDR1 and CDR2 (germline): LGHNA, YSLEER. V gave up 0 bases and J gave up 4 bases, with 9 bases separating them. The CDR3 runs 14 residues.

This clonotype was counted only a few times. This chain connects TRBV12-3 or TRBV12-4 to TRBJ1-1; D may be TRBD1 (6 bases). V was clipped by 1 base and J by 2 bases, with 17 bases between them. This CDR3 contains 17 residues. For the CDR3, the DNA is TGTGCCAGCAGTTTAGACCGCGGGGGGGACACCAACACTGAAGCTTTCTTT. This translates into CASSLDRGGDTNTEAFF.

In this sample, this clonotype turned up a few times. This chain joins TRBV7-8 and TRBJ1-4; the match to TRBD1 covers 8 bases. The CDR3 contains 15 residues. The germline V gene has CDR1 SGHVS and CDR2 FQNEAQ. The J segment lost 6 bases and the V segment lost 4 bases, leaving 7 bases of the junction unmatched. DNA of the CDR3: TGTGCCAGCAGCTCATACAGGGGGAGGGATGAAAAACTGTTTTTT. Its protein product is CASSSYRGRDEKLFF.

CDR3 DNA sequence: TGTGCCAGCAGCTCACAGCAAGAGACCCAGTACTTC. Amino acid sequence: CASSSQQETQYF. The chain is built from TRBV7-9 and TRBJ2-5, with unresolved D. Germline V lookup: CDR1 SEHNR, CDR2 FQNEAQ (reference sequence). V shed 4 bases and J shed 2 bases, with 5 bases lying between them. This CDR3 is 12 amino acids long.

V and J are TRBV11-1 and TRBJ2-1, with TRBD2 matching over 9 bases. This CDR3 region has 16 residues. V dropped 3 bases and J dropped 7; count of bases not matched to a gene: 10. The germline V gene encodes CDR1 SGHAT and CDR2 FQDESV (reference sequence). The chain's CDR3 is CASSLVRGGVRNEQFF. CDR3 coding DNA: TGTGCCAGCAGCTTGGTGCGGGGGGGGGTTAGAAATGAGCAGTTCTTC.

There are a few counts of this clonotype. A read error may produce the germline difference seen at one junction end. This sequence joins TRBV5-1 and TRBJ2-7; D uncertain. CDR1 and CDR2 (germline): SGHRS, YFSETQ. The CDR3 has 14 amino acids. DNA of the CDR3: TGCGCCAGCAGCTTGTCCCGGCCCTCCGACGAGCAGTACTTC. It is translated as CASSLSRPSDEQYF.

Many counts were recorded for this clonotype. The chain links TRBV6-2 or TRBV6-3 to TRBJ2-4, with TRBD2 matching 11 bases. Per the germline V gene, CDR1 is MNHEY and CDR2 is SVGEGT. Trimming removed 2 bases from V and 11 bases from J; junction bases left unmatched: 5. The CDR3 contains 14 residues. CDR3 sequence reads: CASSYRLAGMLQYF. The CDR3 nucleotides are TGTGCCAGCAGTTACCGACTAGCGGGGATGCTTCAGTACTTC.

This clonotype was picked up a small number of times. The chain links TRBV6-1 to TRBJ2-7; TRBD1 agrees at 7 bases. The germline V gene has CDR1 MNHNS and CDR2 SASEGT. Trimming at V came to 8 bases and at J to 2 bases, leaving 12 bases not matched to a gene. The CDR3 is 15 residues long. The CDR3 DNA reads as TGTGCCAGCTCCGAAGGAGGACAGGTGACCTACGAGCAGTACTTC. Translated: CASSEGGQVTYEQYF.

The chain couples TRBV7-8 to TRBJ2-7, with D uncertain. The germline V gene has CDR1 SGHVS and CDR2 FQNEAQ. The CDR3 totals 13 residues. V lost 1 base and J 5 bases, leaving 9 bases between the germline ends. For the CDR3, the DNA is TGTGCCAGCAGCTTAGGGTCCATCGACGAGCAGTACTTC. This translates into CASSLGSIDEQYF. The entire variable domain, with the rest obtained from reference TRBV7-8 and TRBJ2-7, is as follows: GAGVSQSPRYKVAKRGQDVALRCDPISGHVSLFWYQQALGQGPEFLTYFQNEAQLDKSGLPSDRFFAERPEGSVSTLKIQRTQQEDSAVYLCASSLGSIDEQYFGPGTRLTVT.

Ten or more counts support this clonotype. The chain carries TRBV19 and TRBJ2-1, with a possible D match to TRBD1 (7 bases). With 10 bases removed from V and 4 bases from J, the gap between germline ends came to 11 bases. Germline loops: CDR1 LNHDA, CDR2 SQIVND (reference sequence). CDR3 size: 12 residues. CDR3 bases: TGTGCCACCCAGGGGGGTTACAATGAGCAGTTCTTC. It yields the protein CATQGGYNEQFF.

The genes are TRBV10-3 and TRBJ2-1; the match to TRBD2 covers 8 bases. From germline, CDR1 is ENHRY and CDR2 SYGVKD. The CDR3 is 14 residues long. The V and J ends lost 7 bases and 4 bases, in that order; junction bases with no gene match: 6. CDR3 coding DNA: TGTGCCATCATGGGCGGGGGGAGGTACAATGAGCAGTTCTTC. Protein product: CAIMGGGRYNEQFF.

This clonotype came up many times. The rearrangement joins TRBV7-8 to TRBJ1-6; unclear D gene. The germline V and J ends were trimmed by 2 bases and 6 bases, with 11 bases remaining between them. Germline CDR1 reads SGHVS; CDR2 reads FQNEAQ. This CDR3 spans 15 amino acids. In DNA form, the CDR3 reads TGTGCCAGCAGCTTAAGGTCGCAAGTTAATTCACCCCTCCACTTT. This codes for CASSLRSQVNSPLHF.

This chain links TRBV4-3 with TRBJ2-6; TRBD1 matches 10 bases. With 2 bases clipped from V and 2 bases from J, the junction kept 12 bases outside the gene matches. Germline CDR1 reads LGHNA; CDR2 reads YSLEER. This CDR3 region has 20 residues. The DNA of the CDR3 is TGCGCCAGCAGCCAACGACAGGGGGCTGCCCTGGGGGCTGGGGCCAACGTCCTGACTTTC. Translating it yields CASSQRQGAALGAGANVLTF.

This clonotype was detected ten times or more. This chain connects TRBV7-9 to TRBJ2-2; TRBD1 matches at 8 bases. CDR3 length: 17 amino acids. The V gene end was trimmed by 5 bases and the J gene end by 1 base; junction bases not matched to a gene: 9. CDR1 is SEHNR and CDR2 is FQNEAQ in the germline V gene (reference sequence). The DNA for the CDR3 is TGTGCCAGCAGCCGAGGACAGGGCGGTGTGAACACCGGGGAGCTGTTTTTT. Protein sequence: CASSRGQGGVNTGELFF.

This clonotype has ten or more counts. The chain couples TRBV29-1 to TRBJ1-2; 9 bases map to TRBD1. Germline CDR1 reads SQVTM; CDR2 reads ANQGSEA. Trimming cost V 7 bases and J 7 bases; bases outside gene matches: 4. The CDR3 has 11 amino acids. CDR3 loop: CSAQGALGYTF. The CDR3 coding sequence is TGCAGCGCACAGGGGGCTCTTGGCTACACCTTC.

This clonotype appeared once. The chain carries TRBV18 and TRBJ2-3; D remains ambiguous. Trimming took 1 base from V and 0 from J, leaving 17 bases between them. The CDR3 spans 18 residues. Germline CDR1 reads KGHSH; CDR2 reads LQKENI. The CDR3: CASSPRPALKTSTDTQYF. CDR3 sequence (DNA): TGTGCCAGCTCACCACGGCCTGCCTTGAAAACTAGCACAGATACGCAGTATTTT.

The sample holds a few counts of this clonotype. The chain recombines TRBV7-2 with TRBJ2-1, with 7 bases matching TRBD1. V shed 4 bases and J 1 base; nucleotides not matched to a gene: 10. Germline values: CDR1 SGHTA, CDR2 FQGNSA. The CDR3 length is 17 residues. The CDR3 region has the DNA TGTGCCAGCAGCTGGGAACCGGGACAGAGTTCCTACAATGAGCAGTTCTTC. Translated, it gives CASSWEPGQSSYNEQFF.

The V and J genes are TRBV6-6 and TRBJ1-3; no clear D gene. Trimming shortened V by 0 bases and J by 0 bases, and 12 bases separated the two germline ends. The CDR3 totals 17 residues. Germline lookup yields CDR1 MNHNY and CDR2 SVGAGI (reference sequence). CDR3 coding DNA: TGTGCCAGCAGTTACTCCGTTGCCGGGATCTCTGGAAACACCATATATTTT. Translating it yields CASSYSVAGISGNTIYF.

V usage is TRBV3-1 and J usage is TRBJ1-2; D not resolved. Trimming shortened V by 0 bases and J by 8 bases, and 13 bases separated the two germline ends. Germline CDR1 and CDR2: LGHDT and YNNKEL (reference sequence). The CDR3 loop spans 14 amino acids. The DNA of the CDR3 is TGTGCCAGCAGCCAAGATCAGGCCGGCAGGGGCTACACCTTC. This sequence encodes CASSQDQAGRGYTF. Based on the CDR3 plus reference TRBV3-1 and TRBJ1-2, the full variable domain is DTAVSQTPKYLVTQMGNDKSIKCEQNLGHDTMYWYKQDSKKFLKIMFSYNNKELIINETVPNRFSPKSPDKAHLNLHINSLELGDSAVYFCASSQDQAGRGYTFGSGTRLTVV.

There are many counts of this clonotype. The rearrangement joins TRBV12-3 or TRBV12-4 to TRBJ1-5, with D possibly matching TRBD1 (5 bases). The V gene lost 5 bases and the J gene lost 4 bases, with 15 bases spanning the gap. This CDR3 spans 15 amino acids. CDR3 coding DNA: TGTGCCAGCAGTCCCCTTGCCCAGGGAAATCAGCCCCAGCATTTT. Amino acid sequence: CASSPLAQGNQPQHF.

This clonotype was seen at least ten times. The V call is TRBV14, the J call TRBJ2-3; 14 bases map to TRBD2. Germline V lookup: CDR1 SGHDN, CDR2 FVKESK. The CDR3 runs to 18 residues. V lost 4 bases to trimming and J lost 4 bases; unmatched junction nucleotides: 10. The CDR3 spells CASSRRLAGGPIPDTQYF. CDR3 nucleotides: TGTGCCAGCAGCCGAAGACTAGCGGGGGGGCCGATTCCAGATACGCAGTATTTT.

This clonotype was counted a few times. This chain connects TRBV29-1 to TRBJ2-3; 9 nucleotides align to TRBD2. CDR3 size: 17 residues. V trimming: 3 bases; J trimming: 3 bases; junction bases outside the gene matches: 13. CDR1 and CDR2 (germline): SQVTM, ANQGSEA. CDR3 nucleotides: TGCAGCGTTGAGCTGAGCGGGGGGACCCTCATGACAGATACGCAGTATTTT. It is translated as CSVELSGGTLMTDTQYF.

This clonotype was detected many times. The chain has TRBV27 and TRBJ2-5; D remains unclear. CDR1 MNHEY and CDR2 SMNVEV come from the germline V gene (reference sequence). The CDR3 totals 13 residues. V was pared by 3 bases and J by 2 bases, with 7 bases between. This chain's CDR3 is CASSFRVQETQYF. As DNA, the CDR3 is TGTGCCAGCAGTTTCCGAGTTCAAGAGACCCAGTACTTC.

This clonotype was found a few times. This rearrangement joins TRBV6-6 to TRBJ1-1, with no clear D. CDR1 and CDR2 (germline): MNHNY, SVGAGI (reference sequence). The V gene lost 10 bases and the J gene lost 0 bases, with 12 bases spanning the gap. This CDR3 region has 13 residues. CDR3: CATSGSLNTEAFF. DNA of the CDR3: TGTGCCACCTCTGGCAGCCTGAACACTGAAGCTTTCTTT.

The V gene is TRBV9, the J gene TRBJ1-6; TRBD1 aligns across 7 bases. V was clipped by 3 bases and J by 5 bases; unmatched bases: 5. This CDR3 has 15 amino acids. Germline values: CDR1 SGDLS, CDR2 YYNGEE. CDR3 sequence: CASSEQGLDNSPLHF. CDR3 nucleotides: TGTGCCAGCAGCGAACAGGGGCTCGATAATTCACCCCTCCACTTT.

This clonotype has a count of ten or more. CDR3 DNA sequence: TGTGCCAGCAGCCTTCGGACGGATAGCAATCAGCCCCAGCATTTT. Its protein product is CASSLRTDSNQPQHF. The rearrangement uses TRBV6-2 or TRBV6-3 and TRBJ1-5; D unclear. In germline, CDR1 is MNHEY, CDR2 SVGEGT. The CDR3 length is 15 residues. The V and J ends lost 6 bases and 0 bases respectively, with 12 bases between them.

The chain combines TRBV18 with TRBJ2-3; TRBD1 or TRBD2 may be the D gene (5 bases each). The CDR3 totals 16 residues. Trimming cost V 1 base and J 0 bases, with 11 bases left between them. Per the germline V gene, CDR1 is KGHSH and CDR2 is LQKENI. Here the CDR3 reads CASSPQGSRSTDTQYF. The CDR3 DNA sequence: TGTGCCAGCTCACCACAGGGGAGTCGCAGCACAGATACGCAGTATTTT.

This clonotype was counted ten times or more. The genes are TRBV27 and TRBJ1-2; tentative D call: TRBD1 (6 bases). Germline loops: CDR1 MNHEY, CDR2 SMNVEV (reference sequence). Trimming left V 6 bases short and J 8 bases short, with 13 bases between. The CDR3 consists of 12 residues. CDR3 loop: CASSAQGEGYTF. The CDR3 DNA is TGTGCCAGCAGCGCACAGGGAGAAGGCTACACCTTC.

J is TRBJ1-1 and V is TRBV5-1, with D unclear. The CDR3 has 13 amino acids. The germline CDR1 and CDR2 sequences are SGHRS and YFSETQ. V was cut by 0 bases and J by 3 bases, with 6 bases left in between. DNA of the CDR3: TGCGCCAGCAGCTTGGCCGTCGACACTGAAGCTTTCTTT. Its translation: CASSLAVDTEAFF.

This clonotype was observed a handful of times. CDR3 sequence: CSVEDRGRGETQYF. The CDR3 region has the DNA TGCAGCGTTGAAGATCGGGGCCGCGGGGAGACCCAGTACTTC. J is TRBJ2-5 and V is TRBV29-1; possibly TRBD1 or TRBD2 for D (5 bases each). Germline V gene data show CDR1 as SQVTM and CDR2 as ANQGSEA. Trimming pared 0 bases from V and 5 bases from J, leaving 13 bases between. The length of the CDR3 is 14 residues.

As DNA, the CDR3 is TGTGCCAGCAGCTTACCACAGGGTCGCCGGAACACCGGGGAGCTGTTTTTT. This codes for CASSLPQGRRNTGELFF. This chain uses TRBV4-2 with TRBJ2-2, with a possible D match to TRBD1 (6 bases). The V end was cut by 5 bases, the J end by 1 base, with 17 bases between. Germline values: CDR1 LGHNA, CDR2 YNFKEQ. The CDR3 sequence is 17 residues long.

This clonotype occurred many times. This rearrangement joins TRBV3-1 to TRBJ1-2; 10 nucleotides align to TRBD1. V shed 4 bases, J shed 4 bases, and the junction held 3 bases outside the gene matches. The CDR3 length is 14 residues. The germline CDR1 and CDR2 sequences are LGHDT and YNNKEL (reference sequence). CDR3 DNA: TGTGCCAGCAGCCCCAGGACAGGGGGCTATGGCTACACCTTC. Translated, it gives CASSPRTGGYGYTF.